This entry lists 9 T cell receptor beta chains sequenced from one sample in a study of Ad26.COV2.S vaccination and SARS-CoV-2 variants. Clones were sequenced by immunoSEQ multiplex PCR, and TCRdb holds only the in-frame ones, with some missing. The repertoire includes about 420,000 clones, around 87% of them detected once, and 3.6% sits in the top ten. The sample's treatment: about 20 received Ad26.COV2.S at low or high dose, single or two shots; 5 received placebo; per-sample allocation not given. Material that was analyzed had been drawn on day 63 after the first vaccine or placebo injection. The sample here was peripheral blood, taken in a trial of Ad26.COV2.S vaccine versus placebo. Every receptor here comes from a person between 18 and 65 years old who received the Ad26.COV2.S COVID-19 vaccine or a placebo.

V and J are TRBV11-2 and TRBJ2-2; D might be TRBD1 (6 bases). Trimming left V 2 bases short and J 4 bases short, with 11 bases between. CDR3 length equals 15 residues. The germline gives CDR1 SGHAT, CDR2 FQNNGV. CDR3 in amino acids: CASSLRQVVTGELFF. For the CDR3, the DNA is TGTGCCAGCAGCTTAAGACAGGTGGTCACCGGGGAGCTGTTTTTT.

The V gene is TRBV9, the J gene TRBJ2-7; possibly TRBD2 for D (5 bases). V dropped 3 bases and J dropped 6 bases, with 13 bases sitting between them. The CDR3 contains 13 residues. Germline V CDR1 and CDR2: SGDLS, YYNGEE. Written as DNA, the CDR3 is TGTGCCAGCAGCGCGCGGGCATATAGCGAGCAGTACTTC. Amino acid sequence: CASSARAYSEQYF.

The J gene is TRBJ1-2, the V gene TRBV28, with D perhaps matching TRBD1 (6 bases). Trimming left V 6 bases short and J 0 bases short, with 14 bases between. The CDR3 is 15 amino acids. Germline assignment: CDR1 MDHEN and CDR2 SYDVKM. The CDR3 is CASSTLTGPNYGYTF. The CDR3 nucleotides read TGTGCCAGCAGCACCTTGACAGGACCTAACTATGGCTACACCTTC.

This clone was counted a few times. The V gene is TRBV9, the J gene TRBJ2-7, with 9 bases lining up with TRBD2. The CDR3 totals 15 residues. The germline CDR1 and CDR2 sequences are SGDLS and YYNGEE. CDR3 region: CAEERCGGALPEQYF. Written as DNA, the CDR3 is TGTGCAGAGGAGAGGTGCGGGGGGGCCCTACCCGAGCAGTACTTC.

The V call is TRBV5-5, the J call TRBJ1-5; tentative D call: TRBD1 (5 bases). V was pared by 2 bases and J by 6 bases, with 12 bases between. Germline V CDR1 and CDR2: SGHKS, YYEKEE (reference sequence). This CDR3 spans 14 amino acids. The CDR3 bases are TGTGCCAGCAGCTTTGCAGGGAGCGGTCAGCCCCAGCATTTT. Its translation is CASSFAGSGQPQHF.

The rearrangement joins TRBV14 to TRBJ1-2; D is undetermined. There are 15 residues in the CDR3. The V end lost 2 bases, the J end lost 4 bases, and 14 bases lay between the germline ends. The germline V gene encodes CDR1 SGHDN and CDR2 FVKESK. In DNA form, the CDR3 reads TGTGCCAGCAGCCAAAGATCCCGGGGTACCTATGGCTACACCTTC. It translates to CASSQRSRGTYGYTF.

The rearrangement links TRBV5-1 to TRBJ2-3, with D possibly matching TRBD2 (5 bases). Germline V gives CDR1 SGHRS, CDR2 YFSETQ. The CDR3 totals 14 residues. The ends were cut back, 2 bases at V and 2 bases at J, with 9 bases in the middle. The CDR3 DNA reads TGCGCCAGCAGCTTCGGGGTTTACACAGATACGCAGTATTTT. It encodes CASSFGVYTDTQYF.

This clone came up once. The chain is built from TRBV6-2 or TRBV6-3 and TRBJ1-6; D is uncertain. With 5 bases removed from V and 4 bases from J, the gap between germline ends came to 12 bases. Germline CDR1 MNHEY, CDR2 SVGEGT. The CDR3 sequence is 15 residues long. The chain's CDR3 is CASSKRTVYNSPLHF. CDR3 DNA sequence: TGTGCCAGCAGTAAAAGGACCGTTTATAATTCACCCCTCCACTTT.

This sequence joins TRBV7-2 and TRBJ2-4; 7 bases line up with TRBD2. V trimming: 4 bases; J trimming: 0 bases; junction bases outside the gene matches: 6. This CDR3 spans 16 amino acids. CDR1 SGHTA and CDR2 FQGNSA come from the germline V gene. The DNA of the CDR3 is TGTGCCAGCAGCTCCCGGGGGGAACTAGCCAAAAACATTCAGTACTTC. This codes for CASSSRGELAKNIQYF.